Sequencing of this T cell receptor beta chain was carried out in a study of blood T cell repertoires in COVID-19 (dated by TCRdb to 2020 to 2021). At the level of the whole study: The collaborator samples originated in the United States, Italy and Spain and spanned the acute and convalescent phases of COVID-19. The repertoires were made available in a free public database intended to serve as a resource for research on the immune response to SARS-CoV-2. Subjects who had been exposed to COVID-19, were actively infected with it, or had recovered from it provided the deeply sampled blood TCRbeta repertoires that made up the dataset. The material from the prospective study consisted of cDNA or gDNA derived from T cells, B-cell-depleted T cells, or PBMCs. Where HLA class I and class II types were available, the types were taken from metadata supplied by the sample provider, not from assay-based typing. Sample metadata almost always included a de-identified subject ID, COVID-19 status, age in years and sex. Samples came from the ongoing ImmuneRACE study (first 160 participants) plus 1,254 subjects from 6 global collaborators. Study-level results and caveats: The amount of clinical and demographic metadata varied by source and participant and was provided uncurated.

About this clone: The antigen this receptor binds is unknown. No base qualities exist here, and no much larger clone lies one base off it.

TCRbeta CDR3 regions were amplified from genomic DNA by means of the immunoSEQ Assay, a bias-controlled multiplex PCR. The study's processing was this. Nucleated cell counts per sample were estimated from amplification of reference gene primers within the assay. To quantify the absolute abundance of each unique TCRbeta CDR3 rearrangement, sequence reads were collapsed and filtered. For each sample, productive Simpson clonality was calculated as the square root of Simpson's diversity index across productive rearrangements. Here the immuneACCESS table is served through TCRdb, limited to in-frame sequences with V and J called. Missing clones are a known gap in these copies; in checked studies unresolved V genes cover under half, and the rest lacks a known reason. The V and J calls and clone size come from that table; D and trimming were worked out from the DNA. The sample contains some 200,000 clones, more than 75% of them found a single time. The ten largest clonotypes hold 5.9% of the sample.

Whole blood was collected in K2EDTA tubes by collaborating institutions according to the institutions' own protocols. For TCRbeta analysis, collaborators shipped samples as frozen whole blood, isolated PBMCs, or DNA extracted from either of those sample types. Sequencing was done on a sample of peripheral blood. This clonotype was obtained from a man at least 80 years old with acute or convalescent COVID-19.

The nucleotide sequence reads as follows: TGTGCCAGCAGTGAGCCCGGGTCCTATGGCTACACCTTC. Translated, this gives CASSEPGSYGYTF. The chain is made from TRBV6-1 and TRBJ1-2; the D gene is not confidently resolved. The germline V gene encodes CDR1 MNHNS and CDR2 SASEGT. Measured from the cysteine to the phenylalanine, the CDR3 is 13 residues long. The kept DNA is CDR3 alone, 39 bases in frame from the first base. Deletion took 3 bases off V and 4 bases off J, with a span of 9 bases between the germline ends.